The 21 T cell receptor beta chains below all came from one sample that was sequenced in a study of cytomegalovirus exposure and HLA in healthy donors. The primer mix had 60 Vbeta and 13 Jbeta primers. Produced via immunoSEQ multiplex PCR; TCRdb's table is partial and in-frame only. Here the sample spans 120,000 or so clones, approximately 77% being singletons. Sample: PBMCs. Receptor source: a man between 18 and 35 years old in good health and CMV-seronegative.

The chain employs TRBV4-2 and TRBJ2-2; 10 positions match TRBD2. This CDR3 comprises 16 residues. In germline, CDR1 is LGHNA, CDR2 YNFKEQ. J lost 4 bases, V lost 3 bases, and 5 bases had no gene match. Here the CDR3 DNA reads TGTGCCAGCAGCCAGATAAGCGGGGGGGCCACCGGGGAGCTGTTTTTT. Translated, it gives CASSQISGGATGELFF.

The chain links TRBV5-4 to TRBJ1-6, with D possibly TRBD1 on 5 matching bases. Germline V gene lookup returns CDR1 SGHNT and CDR2 YYREEE (reference sequence). V shed 2 bases and J shed 0 bases, with 6 bases lying between them. The CDR3 loop spans 15 amino acids. CDR3 in amino acids: CASSFDSSYNSPLHF. In DNA form, the CDR3 reads TGTGCCAGCAGCTTTGACAGCTCCTATAATTCACCCCTCCACTTT. Looking up the rest from reference TRBV5-4 and TRBJ1-6 gives the full variable domain: ETGVTQSPTHLIKTRGQQVTLRCSSQSGHNTVSWYQQALGQGPQFIFQYYREEENGRGNFPPRFSGLQFPNYSSELNVNALELDDSALYLCASSFDSSYNSPLHFGNGTRLTVT.

The CDR3, as DNA: TGTGCCAGCTCACCTATAGCGGGCCAAACCTACGAGCAGTACTTC. Its protein is CASSPIAGQTYEQYF. The V and J genes are TRBV18 and TRBJ2-7; 7 bases align to TRBD2. Germline CDR1 is KGHSH and CDR2 is LQKENI. The trim removed 3 bases at V and 2 bases at J, leaving 7 bases unmatched. The CDR3 consists of 15 residues.

The chain joins TRBV7-8 to TRBJ1-2; 9 nucleotides agree with TRBD1. The germline gives CDR1 SGHVS, CDR2 FQNEAQ. With V trimmed by 5 bases and J by 5 bases, 9 bases remained unmatched. The CDR3 consists of 15 residues. The CDR3 bases are TGTGCCAGCAGCAGCCGGGACAGGGAAGGGTATGGCTACACCTTC. It yields the protein CASSSRDREGYGYTF.

This CDR3 is CASSEVEYEQYF. The CDR3 region has the DNA TGTGCCAGCAGTGAAGTGGAGTACGAGCAGTACTTC. V and J are TRBV6-5 and TRBJ2-7, with D uncertain. This CDR3 has 12 amino acids. V dropped 5 bases and J dropped 4 bases, with 9 bases sitting between them. Germline CDR1 is MNHEY and CDR2 is SVGAGI.

This chain links TRBV7-6 with TRBJ1-1, with D possibly being TRBD1 (5 bases). From germline, CDR1 is SGHVS and CDR2 FNYEAQ. V was pared by 1 base and J by 4 bases, with 10 bases between. The CDR3 runs to 14 residues. The CDR3 protein is CASSLGRGSTEAFF. CDR3 sequence (DNA): TGTGCCAGCAGCTTAGGTCGGGGGAGCACTGAAGCTTTCTTT.

The rearrangement links TRBV6-5 to TRBJ2-3; D is possibly TRBD1 (6 bases). Germline loops: CDR1 MNHEY, CDR2 SVGAGI. The CDR3 sequence is 13 residues long. The V gene lost 5 bases and the J gene lost 5 bases, with 11 bases spanning the gap. CDR3 coding DNA: TGTGCCAGCAGTGTGGGGGCTGGAGATACGCAGTATTTT. This translates into CASSVGAGDTQYF.

The CDR3 coding sequence is TGTGCCAGCAGTTACGGGACAGGGGTCGGCTACACCTTC. Translation gives CASSYGTGVGYTF. The chain carries TRBV6-6 and TRBJ1-2; 10 bases map to TRBD1. This CDR3 has 13 amino acids. V dropped 2 bases and J dropped 8; count of bases not matched to a gene: 2. Germline CDR1 and CDR2: MNHNY and SVGAGI (reference sequence).

For the CDR3, the DNA is TGTGCCAGCAGCAGACGGGTGACAGGGGTTAACACTGAAGCTTTCTTT. Amino acids: CASSRRVTGVNTEAFF. The chain links TRBV5-6 to TRBJ1-1, with 8 positions matching TRBD1. CDR3 length: 16 residues. V lost 4 bases, J lost 2 bases, and 10 bases stayed unmatched. Germline assignment: CDR1 SGHDT and CDR2 YYEEEE.

This chain uses TRBV15 with TRBJ2-4; 7 bases map to TRBD1. With V trimmed by 3 bases and J by 1 base, 6 bases remained unmatched. The CDR3 spans 16 residues. Germline CDR1 LNHNV, CDR2 YYDKDF (reference sequence). In DNA, the CDR3 is TGTGCCACCAGCAGGGCCCGGGACAGCGCCAAAAACATTCAGTACTTC. It specifies CATSRARDSAKNIQYF.

The chain joins TRBV29-1 to TRBJ1-1; no firm D call. The CDR3 consists of 13 residues. From germline, CDR1 is SQVTM and CDR2 ANQGSEA. Trimming took off 7 bases at V and 1 base at J, with 13 bases between the two ends. CDR3 sequence (DNA): TGCAGCGCCCAGAGGCTCGAGAACACTGAAGCTTTCTTT. Translating gives CSAQRLENTEAFF.

The V call is TRBV7-8, the J call TRBJ1-4; 8 bases line up with TRBD1. The germline V gene encodes CDR1 SGHVS and CDR2 FQNEAQ. The CDR3 has 15 amino acids. The ends lost 3 bases at V and 5 bases at J; junction bases unmatched: 5. The CDR3 DNA sequence: TGTGCCAGCAGCTTGAACAGGGGGAAGAATGAAAAACTGTTTTTT. Encoded protein: CASSLNRGKNEKLFF.

The chain uses TRBV6-5 and TRBJ1-1; the D gene is possibly TRBD1 (5 bases). Germline V gives CDR1 MNHEY, CDR2 SVGAGI. CDR3 size: 12 residues. Trimming shortened V by 6 bases and J by 11 bases, and 16 bases separated the two germline ends. The CDR3 DNA is TGTGCCAGCAGCCAGAAGGGGTTAGGGGCTTTCTTT. Translation: CASSQKGLGAFF.

The table lists this clone with a few counts. The chain couples TRBV6-4 to TRBJ2-6; 9 positions match TRBD1. The CDR3 has 15 residues. Germline CDR1 and CDR2: MRHNA and SNTAGT. The trim removed 4 bases at V and 9 bases at J, leaving 7 bases unmatched. CDR3 loop: CASSGRTGAGNVLTF. In nucleotides, the CDR3 is TGTGCCAGCAGTGGCCGGACAGGGGCTGGCAACGTCCTGACTTTC.

The rearrangement uses TRBV7-8 and TRBJ2-2; 8 nucleotides agree with TRBD2. Germline V CDR1 and CDR2: SGHVS, FQNEAQ. J lost 2 bases, V lost 5 bases, and 10 bases had no gene match. The CDR3 sequence is 17 residues long. DNA for the CDR3: TGTGCCAGCAGCCCTTCCGGGGGGGGCCAAAACACCGGGGAGCTGTTTTTT. It codes for CASSPSGGGQNTGELFF.

The rearrangement uses TRBV5-1 and TRBJ2-1; 8 bases match TRBD2. The CDR3 consists of 15 residues. Germline trimming cut 0 bases from V and 8 bases from J; bases unmatched to any gene: 7. CDR1 and CDR2 (germline): SGHRS, YFSETQ. The DNA for the CDR3 is TGCGCCAGCAGCTTGGCCGGGGGGGCCAACCATGAGCAGTTCTTC. Encoded protein: CASSLAGGANHEQFF.

The chain is built from TRBV6-1 and TRBJ1-2; TRBD1 matches at 9 bases. Looked up from germline, CDR1 is MNHNS and CDR2 is SASEGT. Trimming took 4 bases from V and 8 from J; bases not matched to a gene: 20. The CDR3 runs to 18 residues. The CDR3 here is CASSARDRVLKSMYGYTF. As DNA, the CDR3 is TGTGCCAGCAGTGCCCGGGACAGGGTCCTCAAGTCTATGTACGGCTACACCTTC.

The chain couples TRBV19 to TRBJ1-3, with 7 bases that match TRBD1. The CDR3 has 14 residues. Germline CDR1 and CDR2: LNHDA and SQIVND (reference sequence). Losses at the gene ends were 7 bases for V and 3 bases for J; bases not matched to a gene: 6. The DNA of the CDR3 is TGTGCCAGTAAGGGGGCAGCTTATGGAAACACCATATATTTT. Translated, it gives CASKGAAYGNTIYF.

V and J are TRBV25-1 and TRBJ2-1; 8 nucleotides align to TRBD2. V lost 8 bases and J lost 4; bases outside the gene matches: 13. Germline-derived CDR1 and CDR2 are MGHDK and SYGVNS. The CDR3 runs 16 residues. CDR3 nucleotides: TGTGCCAGCCGCGGGGGGCCTAGACAGAGTTACAATGAGCAGTTCTTC. As protein: CASRGGPRQSYNEQFF.

The CDR3 reads CASGFRQGGYGYTF. CDR3 nucleotides: TGTGCCAGCGGATTTCGACAGGGCGGCTATGGCTACACCTTC. The rearrangement joins TRBV2 to TRBJ1-2, with 7 bases lining up with TRBD1. V shed 8 bases, J shed 4 bases, and the junction held 10 bases outside the gene matches. Per the germline V gene, CDR1 is SNHLY and CDR2 is FYNNEI. The CDR3 loop spans 14 amino acids.

The genes are TRBV7-2 and TRBJ2-1; TRBD1 is a possible D gene (6 bases). V was trimmed by 0 bases and J by 4 bases, leaving 10 bases between them. Germline V gene lookup returns CDR1 SGHTA and CDR2 FQGNSA. The length of the CDR3 is 15 residues. CDR3 region: CASSLAGALYNEQFF. DNA of the CDR3: TGTGCCAGCAGCTTAGCGGGGGCCCTATACAATGAGCAGTTCTTC.